This entry describes one T cell receptor (beta chain). Its antigen is unknown. No base quality information exists; no much larger clone differs at one position. TCRbeta CDR3 regions were amplified from genomic DNA using the immunoSEQ Assay, a bias-controlled multiplex PCR. The authors' pipeline ran thus. The number of nucleated cells in each sample was estimated by amplification of reference gene primers within the assay. To quantify the absolute abundance of each unique TCRbeta CDR3 rearrangement, sequence reads were collapsed and filtered. Productive Simpson clonality was computed per sample as the square root of Simpson's diversity index over productive rearrangements. In TCRdb, the immuneACCESS table is reduced to in-frame sequences with V and J assigned. These tables do not hold every clone; where another copy was compared, an unresolved V gene accounts for under half, and the others remain unexplained. D and trimming come from the DNA, and the V and J calls and clone size come from that table. Present in this sample are some 460,000 clones, 80% to 90% of which were seen just once. The ten largest account for roughly 4.3% of the sample.

The collaborating institutions used their own protocols to collect whole blood in K2EDTA tubes. For TCRbeta analysis, collaborators shipped samples as frozen whole blood, isolated PBMCs, or DNA extracted from either of those sample types. This entry belongs to a study of blood T cell repertoires in COVID-19 (dated by TCRdb to 2020 to 2022). With regard to the full study: Collaborator samples came from the United States, Italy and Spain and covered acute and convalescent phases of COVID-19. Deeply sampled blood TCRbeta repertoires from subjects exposed to, actively infected with, or recovered from COVID-19 were included in the dataset. Where HLA class I and class II types were available, the types were taken from metadata supplied by the sample provider, not from assay-based typing. Sample metadata almost always included a de-identified subject ID, COVID-19 status, age in years and sex. The repertoires were made available in a free public database intended to serve as a resource for research on the immune response to SARS-CoV-2. Samples came from the ongoing ImmuneRACE study (first 160 participants) plus 1,254 subjects from 6 global collaborators. The prospective study material was composed of cDNA or gDNA derived from T cells, B-cell-depleted T cells, or PBMCs. Study-level results and caveats: The amount of clinical and demographic metadata varied by source and participant and was provided uncurated.

Germline trimming amounts to 5 bases on V and 6 bases on J, with 6 as the count of junction bases outside the gene matches. Sequences SGHTA (CDR1) and FQGTGA (CDR2) are obtained from the germline V gene. The CDR3 has 14 amino acids, counting the end cysteine and phenylalanine. Here the CDR3 DNA is all that survives: 42 bases in frame from base 1. Here the chain combines TRBV7-3 and TRBJ2-1; 8 nucleotides in the junction match TRBD1. The sequenced sample was peripheral blood. The origin of this receptor is a woman in her twenties or thirties with acute or convalescent COVID-19. The DNA is TGTGCCAGCAGCCCCCGGGACAGGATCAATGAGCAGTTCTTC. It specifies CASSPRDRINEQFF.